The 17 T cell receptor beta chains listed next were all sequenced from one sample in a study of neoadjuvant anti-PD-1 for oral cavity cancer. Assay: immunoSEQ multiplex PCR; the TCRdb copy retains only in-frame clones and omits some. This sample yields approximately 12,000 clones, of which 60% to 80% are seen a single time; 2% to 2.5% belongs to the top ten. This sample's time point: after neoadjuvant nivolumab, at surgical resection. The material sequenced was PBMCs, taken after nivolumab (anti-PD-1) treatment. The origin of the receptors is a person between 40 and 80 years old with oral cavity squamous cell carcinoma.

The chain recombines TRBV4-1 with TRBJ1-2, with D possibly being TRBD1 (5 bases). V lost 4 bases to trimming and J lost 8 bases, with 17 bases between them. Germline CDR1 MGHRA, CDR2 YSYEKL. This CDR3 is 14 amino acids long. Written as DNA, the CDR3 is TGCGCCAGCAGCCGGGCTCAGGGCCTTGGAGGCTACACCTTC. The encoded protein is CASSRAQGLGGYTF.

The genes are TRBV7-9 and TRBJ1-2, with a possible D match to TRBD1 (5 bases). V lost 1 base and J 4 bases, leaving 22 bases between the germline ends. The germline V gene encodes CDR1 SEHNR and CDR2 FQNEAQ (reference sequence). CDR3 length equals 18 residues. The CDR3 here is CASSLGTGRLRGVYGYTF. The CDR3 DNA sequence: TGTGCCAGCAGCTTAGGGACTGGCAGGCTGAGGGGAGTCTATGGCTACACCTTC.

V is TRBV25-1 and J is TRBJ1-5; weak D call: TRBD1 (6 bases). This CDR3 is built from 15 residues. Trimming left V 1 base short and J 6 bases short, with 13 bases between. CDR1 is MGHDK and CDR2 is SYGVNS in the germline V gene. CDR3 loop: CASSESGGGPQPQHF. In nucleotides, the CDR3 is TGTGCCAGCAGTGAATCGGGAGGGGGTCCTCAGCCCCAGCATTTT.

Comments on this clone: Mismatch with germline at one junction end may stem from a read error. CDR3 amino acids: CAGSGTRVADTQYF. The CDR3 region has the DNA TGTGCCGGCAGTGGGACCAGGGTTGCAGATACGCAGTATTTT. The chain recombines TRBV25-1 with TRBJ2-3, with D perhaps being TRBD1 or TRBD2 (5 bases each). This CDR3 has 14 amino acids. Germline V lookup: CDR1 MGHDK, CDR2 SYGVNS.

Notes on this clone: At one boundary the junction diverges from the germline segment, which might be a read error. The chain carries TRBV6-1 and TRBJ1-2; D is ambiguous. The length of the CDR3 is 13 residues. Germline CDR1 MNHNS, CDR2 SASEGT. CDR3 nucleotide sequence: TGTGCCAGCAGGGAAGGCTGGTCCTATGGCTACACCTTC. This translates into CASREGWSYGYTF.

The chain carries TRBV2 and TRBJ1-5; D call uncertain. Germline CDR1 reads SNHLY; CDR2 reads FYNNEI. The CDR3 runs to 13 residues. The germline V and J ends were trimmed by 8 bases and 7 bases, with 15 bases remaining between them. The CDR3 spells CASGVLARQPQHF. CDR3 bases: TGTGCCAGCGGAGTTCTGGCCCGACAGCCCCAGCATTTT.

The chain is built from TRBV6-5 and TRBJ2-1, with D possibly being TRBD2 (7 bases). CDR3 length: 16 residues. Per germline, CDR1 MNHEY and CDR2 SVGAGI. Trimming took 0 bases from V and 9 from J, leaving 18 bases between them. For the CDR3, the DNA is TGTGCCAGCAGTTACTCGTATTCGGGGGGCATGGTTGAGCAGTTCTTC. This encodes CASSYSYSGGMVEQFF.

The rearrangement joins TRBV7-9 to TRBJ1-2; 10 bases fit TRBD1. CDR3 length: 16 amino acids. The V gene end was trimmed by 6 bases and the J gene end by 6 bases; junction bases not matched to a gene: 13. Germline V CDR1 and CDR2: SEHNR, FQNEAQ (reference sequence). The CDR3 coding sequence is TGTGCCAGCAGTCAAACATACGACAGGGGGCTCCATGGCTACACCTTC. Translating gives CASSQTYDRGLHGYTF. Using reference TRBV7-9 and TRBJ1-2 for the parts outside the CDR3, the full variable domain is DTGVSQNPRHKITKRGQNVTFRCDPISEHNRLYWYRQTLGQGPEFLTYFQNEAQLEKSRLLSDRFSAERPKGSFSTLEIQRTEQGDSAMYLCASSQTYDRGLHGYTFGSGTRLTVV.

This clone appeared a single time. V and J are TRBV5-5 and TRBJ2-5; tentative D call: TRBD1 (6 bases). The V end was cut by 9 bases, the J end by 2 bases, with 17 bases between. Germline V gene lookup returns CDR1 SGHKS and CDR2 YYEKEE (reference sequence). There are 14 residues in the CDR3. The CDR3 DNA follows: TGTGCCACTCGATCGGCAACAGGGCAAGAGACCCAGTACTTC. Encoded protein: CATRSATGQETQYF.

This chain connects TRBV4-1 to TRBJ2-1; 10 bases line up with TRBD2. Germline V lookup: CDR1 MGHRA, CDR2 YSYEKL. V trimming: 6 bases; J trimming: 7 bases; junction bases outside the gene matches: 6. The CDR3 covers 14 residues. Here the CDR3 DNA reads TGCGCCAGCAGGAGGCTAGCGGGAGTGAATGAGCAGTTCTTC. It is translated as CASRRLAGVNEQFF.

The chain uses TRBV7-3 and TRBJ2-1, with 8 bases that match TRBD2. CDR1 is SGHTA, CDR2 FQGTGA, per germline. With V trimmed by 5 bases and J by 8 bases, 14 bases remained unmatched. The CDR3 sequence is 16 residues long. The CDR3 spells CASSHPSGLNRDEQFF. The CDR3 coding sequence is TGTGCCAGCAGCCACCCTAGCGGGCTTAACAGGGATGAGCAGTTCTTC.

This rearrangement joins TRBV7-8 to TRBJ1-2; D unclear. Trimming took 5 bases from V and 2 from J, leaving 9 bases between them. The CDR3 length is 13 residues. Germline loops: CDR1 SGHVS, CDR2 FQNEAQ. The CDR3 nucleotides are TGTGCCAGCAGCGTCAGTGGGAACTATGGCTACACCTTC. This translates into CASSVSGNYGYTF.

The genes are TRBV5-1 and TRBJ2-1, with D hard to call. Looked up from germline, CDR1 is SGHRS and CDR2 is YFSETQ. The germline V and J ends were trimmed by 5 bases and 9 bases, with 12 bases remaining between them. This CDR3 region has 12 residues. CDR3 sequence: CASSGRVGEQFF. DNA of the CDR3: TGCGCCAGCAGTGGTCGAGTGGGTGAGCAGTTCTTC.

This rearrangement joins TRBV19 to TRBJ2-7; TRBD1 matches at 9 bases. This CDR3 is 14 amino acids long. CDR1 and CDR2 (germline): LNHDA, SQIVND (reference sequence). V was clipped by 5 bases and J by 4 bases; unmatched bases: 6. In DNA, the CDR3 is TGTGCCAGTAGTCCGAGGACAGGGGAGTACGAGCAGTACTTC. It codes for CASSPRTGEYEQYF.

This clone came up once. The CDR3 sequence is CASSLSGLSYYEQYF. The CDR3 DNA reads as TGTGCCAGCAGCTTGTCGGGCCTATCCTACTACGAGCAGTACTTC. The rearrangement joins TRBV5-8 to TRBJ2-7; D is unclear. The CDR3 length is 15 residues. Germline V gene lookup returns CDR1 SGHTS and CDR2 YDEGEE. V was shortened by 1 base and J by 3 bases, with 14 bases between the two germline ends.

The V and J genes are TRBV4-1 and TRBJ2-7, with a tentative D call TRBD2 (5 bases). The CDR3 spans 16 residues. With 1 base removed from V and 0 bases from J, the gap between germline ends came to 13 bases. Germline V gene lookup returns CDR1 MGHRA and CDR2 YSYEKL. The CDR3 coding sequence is TGCGCCAGCAGCCAAGTATACGGGGTTAGCTCCTACGAGCAGTACTTC. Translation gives CASSQVYGVSSYEQYF.

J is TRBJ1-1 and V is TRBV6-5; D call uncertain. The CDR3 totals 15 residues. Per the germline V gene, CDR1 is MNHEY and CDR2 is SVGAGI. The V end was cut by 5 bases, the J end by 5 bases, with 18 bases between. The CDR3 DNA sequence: TGTGCCAGCAGTGCCCGAGAACCGTTTGGGACTGAAGCTTTCTTT. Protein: CASSAREPFGTEAFF.